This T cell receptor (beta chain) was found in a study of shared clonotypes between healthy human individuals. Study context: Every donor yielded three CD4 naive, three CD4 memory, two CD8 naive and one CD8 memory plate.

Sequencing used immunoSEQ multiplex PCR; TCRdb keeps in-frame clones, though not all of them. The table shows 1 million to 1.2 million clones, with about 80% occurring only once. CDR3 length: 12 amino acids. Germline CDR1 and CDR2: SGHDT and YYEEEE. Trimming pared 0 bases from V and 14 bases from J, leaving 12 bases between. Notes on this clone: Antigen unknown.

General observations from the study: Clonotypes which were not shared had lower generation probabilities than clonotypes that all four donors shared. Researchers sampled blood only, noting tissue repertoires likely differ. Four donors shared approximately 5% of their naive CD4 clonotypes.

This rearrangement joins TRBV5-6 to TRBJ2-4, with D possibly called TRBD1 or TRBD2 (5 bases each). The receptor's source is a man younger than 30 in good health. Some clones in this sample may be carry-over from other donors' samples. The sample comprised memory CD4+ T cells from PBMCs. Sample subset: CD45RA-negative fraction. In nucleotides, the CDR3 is TGTGCCAGCAGCTTGGGGGGGACGGCGGAGTACTTC. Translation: CASSLGGTAEYF.